The T cell receptor (beta chain) under discussion was sequenced for a study of spatial heterogeneity in lung cancer. Study-level background: Around two years after resection was the median timing of the follow-up PBMC samples, which were sequenced when available. Alpha-chain detections were consistently fewer than beta-chain detections among the sequences.

Germline values: CDR1 MGHRA, CDR2 YSYEKL. V was pared by 3 bases and J by 1 base, with 18 bases between. The CDR3 contains 18 residues. In this sample, this clonotype turned up a few times. Every TCR cDNA molecule carried a tag that served as a unique molecular identifier. A single record per CDR3 protein comes from TCRdb applying MiXCR to the 5' RACE reads. The profile covers 95,000 to 120,000 distinct CDR3 sequences, with under 14% appearing a single time and less than 25% taken by the ten largest. Regarding time point: blood at routine non-recurrence follow-up after resection. No cells were sorted before sequencing. The whole RNA sequenced was extracted from tumor, nontumor lung or frozen PBMC.

The chain joins TRBV4-1 to TRBJ1-4, with D perhaps TRBD1 (6 bases). The specimen comprised PBMCs, sampled at follow-up. The sequence was collected from a female donor with early-stage non-small cell lung cancer. The CDR3 here is CASSHDKGRGLTNEKLFF. The DNA for the CDR3 is TGCGCCAGCAGCCATGATAAGGGCAGGGGATTAACTAATGAAAAACTGTTTTTT.